This TCR beta chain was documented in a study of cytomegalovirus exposure and HLA in healthy donors. For this clone: Its antigen remains unidentified.

The PCR was carried out with 60 Vbeta primers and 13 Jbeta primers. Using immunoSEQ multiplex PCR, the repertoire was profiled, and TCRdb retains in-frame clones only, with some absent. Its table records 100,000 to 150,000 clones. Overall study findings and caveats: Common viral pathogens seemed, in a later analysis, to connect with several of the most significant clusters. A later analysis linked 15,000 to 20,000 TCR beta sequences to HLA alleles at 0.05 false discovery rate. It was approximately 150 TCR beta chains that were listed as cytomegalovirus-associated. Among donors in an Asian-associated ancestry cluster, a later analysis reportedly found fewer N-insertions than the approximately 670-donor mean.

This TCR was sampled from a man aged 18 to 35 in good health and CMV-seronegative. Sequencing was done on a sample of PBMCs.

The CDR3 sequence: CASSYEEKLFF. Here the CDR3 DNA reads TGTGCCAGCAGTTACGAGGAAAAACTGTTTTTT. This chain connects TRBV6-6 to TRBJ1-4; no reliable D call. From germline, CDR1 is MNHNY and CDR2 SVGAGI (reference sequence). Between the trimmed V and J ends, which lost 2 bases and 8 bases, there was a span of 3 bases. The CDR3 sequence is 11 residues long.